The T cell receptor beta chain under discussion was sequenced for a study of multiple sclerosis patients with progressive multifocal leukoencephalopathy. TCRdb's table, derived via immunoSEQ multiplex PCR, lists solely in-frame clones and lacks some. The sample shows tens of thousands of clones, 85% to 95% of them seen only once. Germline V lookup: CDR1 LNHDA, CDR2 SQIVND (reference sequence). With 3 bases removed from V and 4 bases from J, the gap between germline ends came to 10 bases. This CDR3 contains 14 residues. Concerning this clone itself: The target antigen is unknown.

Study-level findings and limits: PML-onset expanded TRB clones were detectable before and during natalizumab therapy. In most PML patients, TRB repertoires appeared less diverse by entropy.

Regarding time point: before natalizumab initiation. The sequencing input was PBMCs. The TCR originated in a man aged 25 to 40 with multiple sclerosis. This chain uses TRBV19 with TRBJ1-5; D unresolved. The CDR3 protein is CASSIPGKNQPQHF. CDR3 nucleotides: TGTGCCAGTAGTATTCCCGGGAAAAATCAGCCCCAGCATTTT.